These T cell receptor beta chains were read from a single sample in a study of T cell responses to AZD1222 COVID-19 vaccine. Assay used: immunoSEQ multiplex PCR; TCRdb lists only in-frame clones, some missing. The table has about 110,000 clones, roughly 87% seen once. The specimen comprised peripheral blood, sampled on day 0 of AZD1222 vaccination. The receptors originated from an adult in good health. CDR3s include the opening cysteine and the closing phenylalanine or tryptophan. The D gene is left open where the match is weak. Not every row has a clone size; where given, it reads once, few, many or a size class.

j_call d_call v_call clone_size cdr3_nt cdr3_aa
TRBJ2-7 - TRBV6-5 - TGTGCCAGCAGTTTTAATTTAGCGCACTCCTACGAGCAGTACTTC CASSFNLAHSYEQYF
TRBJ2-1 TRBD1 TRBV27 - TGTGCCAGCAGTTTCATGACAGGGGGGAAGAGGAATGAGCAGTTCTTC CASSFMTGGKRNEQFF
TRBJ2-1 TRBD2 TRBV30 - TGTGCCTGGGCCCCCCTAGCGGCACACAATGAGCAGTTCTTC CAWAPLAAHNEQFF
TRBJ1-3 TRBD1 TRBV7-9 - TGTGCCAGCAGCCCCCGGGACAGAACTGGAAACACCATATATTTT CASSPRDRTGNTIYF
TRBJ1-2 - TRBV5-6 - TGTGCCAGCAGCTTGCGCTGGGCCTCCTATGGCTACACCTTC CASSLRWASYGYTF
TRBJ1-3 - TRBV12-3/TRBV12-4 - TGTGCCAGCAGCCTAACAGCTGGAAACACCATATATTTT CASSLTAGNTIYF
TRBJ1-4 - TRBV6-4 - TGTGCCAGCAGCCCCGGAGAGGGGGGAGAAAAACTGTTTTTT CASSPGEGGEKLFF
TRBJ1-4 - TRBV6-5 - TGTGCCAGCAGTTCGTGGCAAGGCGGACAAAATGAAAAACTGTTTTTT CASSSWQGGQNEKLFF
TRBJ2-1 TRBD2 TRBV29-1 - TGCAGCGCCGTTTCCCCTAGCGGGGGGGCCAATGAGCAGTTCTTC CSAVSPSGGANEQFF
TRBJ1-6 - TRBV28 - TGTGCCAGCAGTCTTGACCTACAGGGTTCTGGATCACCCCTCCACTTT CASSLDLQGSGSPLHF
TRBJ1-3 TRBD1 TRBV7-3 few TGTGCCAGCAGCGCTTCAGGGGGCAGGGAAAACACCATATATTTT CASSASGGRENTIYF
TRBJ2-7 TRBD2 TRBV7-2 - TGTGCCAGCAGCCCCGAGCGGGGGGGGCCTGGAAACGAGCAGTACTTC CASSPERGGPGNEQYF
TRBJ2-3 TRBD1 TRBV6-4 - TGTGCCAGCAGCGACGGGGACAGGGGCACAGATACGCAGTATTTT CASSDGDRGTDTQYF
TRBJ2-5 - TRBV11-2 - TGTGCCAGCAGCTTAGGGGCGGGCCAAGAGACCCAGTACTTC CASSLGAGQETQYF
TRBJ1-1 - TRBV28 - TGTGCCAGCAGCCCCCGGGGGGGTAGGGGGTTAATGAACACTGAAGCTTTCTTT CASSPRGGRGLMNTEAFF
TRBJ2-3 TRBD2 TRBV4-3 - TGCGCCAGCAGCCGACTAGCGGGAGGTCTTGATACGCAGTATTTT CASSRLAGGLDTQYF